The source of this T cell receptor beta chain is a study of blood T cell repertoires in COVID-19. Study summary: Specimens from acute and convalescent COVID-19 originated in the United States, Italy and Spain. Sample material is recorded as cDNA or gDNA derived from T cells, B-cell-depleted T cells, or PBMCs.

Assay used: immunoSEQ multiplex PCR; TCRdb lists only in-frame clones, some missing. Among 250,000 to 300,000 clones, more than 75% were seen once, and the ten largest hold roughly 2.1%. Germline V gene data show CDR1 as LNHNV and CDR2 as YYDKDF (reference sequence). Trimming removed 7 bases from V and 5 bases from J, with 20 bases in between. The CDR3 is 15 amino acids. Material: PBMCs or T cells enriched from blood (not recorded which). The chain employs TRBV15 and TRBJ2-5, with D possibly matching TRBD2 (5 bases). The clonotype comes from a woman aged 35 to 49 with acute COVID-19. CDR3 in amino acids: CATTVEGSRGETQYF. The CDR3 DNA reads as TGTGCCACCACGGTCGAGGGATCCCGAGGGGAGACCCAGTACTTC. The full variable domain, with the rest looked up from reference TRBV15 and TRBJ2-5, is DAMVIQNPRYQVTQFGKPVTLSCSQTLNHNVMYWYQQKSSQAPKLLFHYYDKDFNNEADTPDNFQSRRPNTSFCFLDIRSPGLGDTAMYLCATTVEGSRGETQYFGPGTRLLVL.